This is a list of T cell receptor beta chains from one sample in a study of blood T cells in healthy people across ages. One entry per CDR3 protein results from TCRdb running MiXCR on the 5' RACE reads. The repertoire holds hundreds of thousands of distinct CDR3 sequences, with about 55% as singletons. Sequencing used blood. These receptors were collected from a man of 80 years or more in good health. Both conserved end residues are part of each CDR3. The order of the fields is clone size, V gene, D gene, J gene, CDR3 protein, CDR3 DNA. D genes are given only for firm matches. Clone size is shown for a subset of rows, as once, few, many or a class of expanded clone.

size: -
V: TRBV2
D: TRBD2
J: TRBJ2-3
CDR3: CASTGGRGPDTQYF
DNA: TGTGCCAGCACAGGCGGGAGGGGACCAGATACGCAGTATTTT

size: -
V: TRBV3-1
D: -
J: TRBJ2-3
CDR3: CASSQRGRYAYF
DNA: TGTGCCAGCAGCCAAAGGGGGAGATACGCGTATTTT

size: -
V: TRBV12-3/TRBV12-4
D: -
J: TRBJ2-4
CDR3: CASSSRGVQYF
DNA: TGTGCCAGCAGTTCTAGGGGCGTTCAGTACTTC

size: -
V: TRBV5-1
D: -
J: TRBJ2-7
CDR3: CASSWTDSVDYEQYF
DNA: TGCGCCAGCAGCTGGACGGACAGCGTAGACTACGAGCAGTACTTC

size: once
V: TRBV7-2
D: -
J: TRBJ1-1
CDR3: CASSLARGVNTEAFF
DNA: TGTGCCAGCAGCTTAGCGCGTGGGGTGAACACTGAAGCTTTCTTT

size: -
V: TRBV11-2
D: TRBD1
J: TRBJ2-3
CDR3: CASSPRTPSGGLADTQYF
DNA: TGTGCCAGCAGCCCCCGTACGCCCTCAGGGGGTTTGGCAGATACGCAGTATTTT

size: -
V: TRBV20-1
D: TRBD2
J: TRBJ2-5
CDR3: CSAIEASGSQETQYF
DNA: TGCAGTGCTATTGAGGCTAGCGGTTCGCAAGAGACCCAGTACTTC

size: -
V: TRBV10-3
D: -
J: TRBJ2-1
CDR3: CAISGTSSYNEQFF
DNA: TGTGCCATCAGTGGGACCAGCAGCTACAATGAGCAGTTCTTC

size: -
V: TRBV2
D: TRBD2
J: TRBJ2-1
CDR3: CASSEGTSGEQFF
DNA: TGTGCCAGCAGTGAGGGGACTAGTGGCGAGCAGTTCTTC

size: -
V: TRBV7-2
D: -
J: TRBJ2-4
CDR3: CASSFPSDVDIQYF
DNA: TGTGCCAGCAGCTTCCCATCTGACGTAGACATTCAGTACTTC

size: -
V: TRBV7-2
D: -
J: TRBJ2-7
CDR3: CASSFGGPYTYEQYF
DNA: TGTGCCAGCAGCTTTGGGGGGCCCTATACCTACGAGCAGTACTTC

size: -
V: TRBV25-1
D: -
J: TRBJ2-1
CDR3: CASSEWATHEQFF
DNA: TGTGCCAGCAGTGAGTGGGCTACTCATGAGCAGTTCTTC

size: -
V: TRBV27
D: TRBD1
J: TRBJ1-1
CDR3: CASRTGTENTEAFF
DNA: TGTGCCAGCAGAACCGGGACAGAGAACACTGAAGCTTTCTTT

size: -
V: TRBV20-1
D: TRBD1
J: TRBJ1-1
CDR3: CSAREDRGRGTEAFF
DNA: TGCAGTGCTAGAGAGGACAGGGGGCGGGGCACTGAAGCTTTCTTT

size: -
V: TRBV12-3/TRBV12-4
D: -
J: TRBJ1-1
CDR3: CASSLEGFFTEAFF
DNA: TGTGCCAGCAGTTTAGAGGGATTTTTCACTGAAGCTTTCTTT

size: -
V: TRBV4-2
D: TRBD1
J: TRBJ2-3
CDR3: CASSQSTGDADTQYF
DNA: TGTGCCAGCAGCCAGTCCACAGGGGACGCAGATACGCAGTATTTT

size: few
V: TRBV28
D: TRBD2
J: TRBJ2-1
CDR3: CASNLAGARNEQFF
DNA: TGTGCCAGCAACCTAGCGGGAGCCCGCAATGAGCAGTTCTTC

size: -
V: TRBV6-6
D: -
J: TRBJ2-5
CDR3: CASSYTRGQETQYF
DNA: TGTGCCAGCAGTTACACACGGGGCCAAGAGACCCAGTACTTC

size: -
V: TRBV3-1
D: -
J: TRBJ1-4
CDR3: CASSQDGDPNEKLFF
DNA: TGTGCCAGCAGCCAAGATGGTGACCCTAATGAAAAACTGTTTTTT

size: -
V: TRBV2
D: -
J: TRBJ2-2
CDR3: CASSQRGYTGELFF
DNA: TGTGCCAGCAGTCAGAGGGGGTACACCGGGGAGCTGTTTTTT

size: -
V: TRBV5-1
D: TRBD1
J: TRBJ2-1
CDR3: CASSPWTGFNEQFF
DNA: TGCGCCAGCAGCCCTTGGACAGGGTTCAATGAGCAGTTCTTC

size: -
V: TRBV5-1
D: TRBD2
J: TRBJ2-1
CDR3: CASSLGASGSVNEQFF
DNA: TGCGCCAGCAGCTTGGGGGCTAGCGGGAGTGTCAATGAGCAGTTCTTC

size: once
V: TRBV2
D: -
J: TRBJ2-5
CDR3: CASSGVAGGETQYF
DNA: TGTGCCAGCAGTGGGGTTGCAGGCGGCGAGACCCAGTACTTC

size: -
V: TRBV12-3/TRBV12-4
D: -
J: TRBJ2-1
CDR3: CAPPRRRNEQFF
DNA: TGTGCCCCCCCCCGGCGTCGGAATGAGCAGTTCTTC

size: few
V: TRBV6-1
D: -
J: TRBJ1-2
CDR3: CASSEGRFGYTF
DNA: TGTGCCAGCAGTGAAGGCAGATTTGGCTACACCTTC

size: -
V: TRBV7-2
D: -
J: TRBJ1-1
CDR3: CASRKWGSPEAFF
DNA: TGTGCCAGCCGAAAGTGGGGGTCCCCTGAAGCTTTCTTT

size: -
V: TRBV10-3
D: TRBD1
J: TRBJ2-2
CDR3: CAISAGQGPGELFF
DNA: TGTGCCATCAGTGCGGGACAGGGGCCCGGGGAGCTGTTTTTT

size: few
V: TRBV27
D: -
J: TRBJ2-1
CDR3: CASSSGLLRRNEQFF
DNA: TGTGCCAGCAGTTCCGGACTTCTGAGGAGGAATGAGCAGTTCTTC

size: -
V: TRBV29-1
D: TRBD1
J: TRBJ1-2
CDR3: CSVIRTGESGYTF
DNA: TGCAGCGTTATTCGGACAGGGGAAAGTGGCTACACCTTC

size: few
V: TRBV9
D: -
J: TRBJ2-5
CDR3: CASSVGGADQETQYF
DNA: TGTGCCAGCAGCGTAGGGGGAGCGGACCAAGAGACCCAGTACTTC

size: -
V: TRBV5-5
D: -
J: TRBJ2-7
CDR3: CASSRTGATSYEQYF
DNA: TGTGCCAGCAGCCGGACGGGGGCCACCTCCTACGAGCAGTACTTC

size: -
V: TRBV20-1
D: -
J: TRBJ2-3
CDR3: CSARRYGGSDTQYF
DNA: TGCAGTGCTCGGCGCTACGGAGGGTCAGATACGCAGTATTTT